Each of the 17 T cell receptor beta chains below was sequenced from the same sample in a study of regulatory T cells in long-lasting Graves disease. Regarding time point: newly diagnosed GD, antithyroid drugs for less than 3 months. Extracted PBMC RNA gave rise to the TCR library. Researchers made TCR beta libraries by using iRepertoire HTBI primers and running Arm-PCR on CDR3 regions. TCRdb passed the multiplex PCR reads through MiXCR, listing each CDR3 protein once. The data hold 350,000 to 450,000 distinct CDR3 sequences, with about 11% observed a single time. A further study also used this sample, focusing on T cells in Graves' hyperthyroidism and ophthalmopathy.

The sequencing here drew on peripheral blood mononuclear cells (PBMCs), taken at new diagnosis, from a patient treated with antithyroid drugs. These receptors all come from a woman in her late teens or twenties with Graves disease.

The chain recombines TRBV19 with TRBJ2-1, with D perhaps matching TRBD2 (5 bases). V gave up 4 bases and J gave up 4 bases, with 17 bases separating them. Germline lookup yields CDR1 LNHDA and CDR2 SQIVND (reference sequence). CDR3 length equals 16 residues. The CDR3 loop is CASSKLVGPGYNEQFF. The CDR3 nucleotides read TGTGCCAGTAGTAAACTAGTGGGTCCGGGGTACAATGAGCAGTTCTTC.

The chain employs TRBV7-2 and TRBJ1-2, with a weak D call TRBD1 (5 bases). Per the germline V gene, CDR1 is SGHTA and CDR2 is FQGNSA. Trimming cost V 5 bases and J 4 bases, with 23 bases left between them. This CDR3 has 17 amino acids. This chain's CDR3 is CASSDRGGEHLGYGYTF. The CDR3 DNA reads as TGTGCCAGCAGCGACCGGGGAGGGGAGCATCTAGGCTATGGCTACACCTTC.

Ten or more counts support this clonotype. The gene calls are TRBV12-3 or TRBV12-4 and TRBJ2-2; unclear D gene. The CDR3 spans 14 residues. Trimming pared 6 bases from V and 1 base from J, leaving 9 bases between. CDR3 protein: CASSLNLNTGELFF. DNA for the CDR3: TGTGCCAGCAGCTTAAACTTGAACACCGGGGAGCTGTTTTTT.

This clonotype was found a few times. The chain links TRBV28 to TRBJ1-1, with 9 bases fitting TRBD1. Germline V lookup: CDR1 MDHEN, CDR2 SYDVKM. With V trimmed by 6 bases and J by 3 bases, 8 bases remained unmatched. The CDR3 length is 15 residues. This CDR3 is CASRIQGAIDTEAFF. The CDR3 bases are TGTGCCAGCAGAATACAGGGGGCCATCGACACTGAAGCTTTCTTT.

This clonotype was observed a few times. CDR3 residues: CASSPLAGETGELFF. As DNA, the CDR3 is TGCGCCAGCAGCCCTCTAGCGGGAGAGACCGGGGAGCTGTTTTTT. The gene calls are TRBV5-1 and TRBJ2-2; TRBD2 matches at 10 bases. The germline CDR1 and CDR2 sequences are SGHRS and YFSETQ. CDR3 length equals 15 residues. V lost 4 bases to trimming and J lost 5 bases; unmatched junction nucleotides: 5.

The table lists this clonotype with a count of one. The J gene is TRBJ2-1, the V gene TRBV19; D remains unclear. V was cut by 0 bases and J by 9 bases, with 9 bases left in between. Per the germline V gene, CDR1 is LNHDA and CDR2 is SQIVND (reference sequence). CDR3 size: 13 residues. CDR3 in amino acids: CASSIERFSEQFF. For the CDR3, the DNA is TGTGCCAGTAGTATAGAACGGTTTAGTGAGCAGTTCTTC.

The CDR3: CASSRDRGLDTEAFF. The CDR3 coding sequence is TGTGCCAGCAGCCGCGACAGGGGGTTAGACACTGAAGCTTTCTTT. This chain joins TRBV7-2 and TRBJ1-1, with 9 bases aligning to TRBD1. J gave up 3 bases and V 5 bases, and 7 bases lay outside the gene matches. The germline V gene encodes CDR1 SGHTA and CDR2 FQGNSA. This CDR3 is built from 15 residues.

This clonotype was seen repeatedly, ten times or more. The CDR3: CAISESRVGPQLWYGYTF. The CDR3 DNA is TGTGCCATCAGTGAGTCGCGGGTAGGTCCCCAGCTGTGGTATGGCTACACCTTC. The J gene is TRBJ1-2, the V gene TRBV10-3; no reliable D call. Germline CDR1 and CDR2: ENHRY and SYGVKD. Trimming left V 0 bases short and J 5 bases short, with 22 bases between. The CDR3 runs 18 residues.

In this sample, this clonotype turned up a few times. This chain connects TRBV5-5 to TRBJ2-1, with 7 bases that match TRBD1. The junction had 8 bases not matched to a gene; V was cut back by 5 bases and J by 6 bases. The V gene's germline CDR1 is SGHKS and CDR2 YYEKEE (reference sequence). The CDR3 runs 14 residues. The CDR3 here is CASRVGTVGNEQFF. CDR3 sequence (DNA): TGTGCCAGCAGGGTGGGGACAGTAGGCAATGAGCAGTTCTTC. The whole variable domain, remainder taken from reference TRBV5-5 and TRBJ2-1, is DAGVTQSPTHLIKTRGQQVTLRCSPISGHKSVSWYQQVLGQGPQFIFQYYEKEERGRGNFPDRFSARQFPNYSSELNVNALLLGDSALYLCASRVGTVGNEQFFGPGTRLTVL.

The CDR3 region is CASSLGGSRYNEQFF. The CDR3 DNA sequence: TGTGCCAGCAGCCTAGGAGGGAGTCGATACAATGAGCAGTTCTTC. The V gene is TRBV3-1, the J gene TRBJ2-1; D might be TRBD2 (6 bases). In germline, CDR1 is LGHDT, CDR2 YNNKEL (reference sequence). CDR3 length equals 15 residues. Trimming pared 4 bases from V and 4 bases from J, leaving 14 bases between.

This rearrangement joins TRBV4-1 to TRBJ2-7; TRBD1 is a possible D gene (6 bases). This CDR3 spans 15 amino acids. Trimming removed 0 bases from V and 0 bases from J, with 9 bases in between. Per germline, CDR1 MGHRA and CDR2 YSYEKL. The CDR3 nucleotides read TGCGCCAGCAGCCAAGATGACAGGAGCTCCTACGAGCAGTACTTC. Protein sequence: CASSQDDRSSYEQYF.

This clonotype was observed many times. J is TRBJ2-7 and V is TRBV6-1; 7 nucleotides match TRBD1. The CDR3 sequence is 15 residues long. Germline CDR1 reads MNHNS; CDR2 reads SASEGT. V was pared by 5 bases and J by 0 bases, with 7 bases of the junction left unmatched. The CDR3 reads CASSTSGTASYEQYF. CDR3 nucleotide sequence: TGTGCCAGCAGTACGTCCGGGACAGCCTCCTACGAGCAGTACTTC.

This clonotype was seen ten or more times. In DNA form, the CDR3 reads TGCAGCGTTGTGGGGGACCGCTATGGCTACACCTTC. This encodes CSVVGDRYGYTF. The V and J genes are TRBV29-1 and TRBJ1-2; TRBD1 might be the D (5 bases). Trimming cost V 4 bases and J 4 bases, with 10 bases left between them. In germline, CDR1 is SQVTM, CDR2 ANQGSEA. This CDR3 region has 12 residues. The full variable domain, its missing parts supplied by reference TRBV29-1 and TRBJ1-2, is SAVISQKPSRDICQRGTSLTIQCQVDSQVTMMFWYRQQPGQSLTLIATANQGSEATYESGFVIDKFPISRPNLTFSTLTVSNMSPEDSSIYLCSVVGDRYGYTFGSGTRLTVV.

This clonotype was seen ten or more times. The genes are TRBV12-3 or TRBV12-4 and TRBJ2-1; TRBD2 aligns across 9 bases. The junction had 3 bases not matched to a gene; V was cut back by 6 bases and J by 9 bases. This CDR3 is built from 12 residues. DNA of the CDR3: TGTGCCAGCAGGGGACTAGCTACTGAGCAGTTCTTC. Translating it yields CASRGLATEQFF.

This clonotype was seen repeatedly, ten times or more. This chain links TRBV28 with TRBJ2-1; D call uncertain. The CDR3 spans 12 residues. Germline CDR1 MDHEN, CDR2 SYDVKM. Deletions cut 5 bases from V and 10 bases from J, with 12 bases between. Here the CDR3 reads CASSPTGREQFF. The CDR3 DNA follows: TGTGCCAGCAGTCCCACCGGGCGCGAGCAGTTCTTC.

This clonotype was seen many times. V is TRBV6-1 and J is TRBJ2-1; D is ambiguous. The CDR3 length is 14 residues. From germline, CDR1 is MNHNS and CDR2 SASEGT. The ends were cut back, 7 bases at V and 9 bases at J, with 19 bases in the middle. CDR3 in DNA: TGTGCCAGCACTGACTTGGCAGGAGATGTTGAGCAGTTCTTC. Amino acids: CASTDLAGDVEQFF.

This clonotype was counted between two and nine times. This may be a read error: a much more frequent sequence differs by one nucleotide. The chain has TRBV28 and TRBJ2-7, with TRBD2 identical over 12 bases. Germline V gene sequence: CDR1 MDHEN, CDR2 SYDVKM. The CDR3 is 16 residues long. The DNA of the CDR3 is TGTGCCAGCAGGGGGACTAGCGGGTCGAGCTCCTACGGGCAGTACTTC. Protein: CASRGTSGSSSYGQYF. The variable domain in full, with the rest retrieved from reference TRBV28 and TRBJ2-7, is DVKVTQSSRYLVKRTGEKVFLECVQDMDHENMFWYRQDPGLGLRLIYFSYDVKMKEKGDIPEGYSVSREKKERFSLILESASTNQTSMYLCASRGTSGSSSYGQYFGPGTRLTVT.